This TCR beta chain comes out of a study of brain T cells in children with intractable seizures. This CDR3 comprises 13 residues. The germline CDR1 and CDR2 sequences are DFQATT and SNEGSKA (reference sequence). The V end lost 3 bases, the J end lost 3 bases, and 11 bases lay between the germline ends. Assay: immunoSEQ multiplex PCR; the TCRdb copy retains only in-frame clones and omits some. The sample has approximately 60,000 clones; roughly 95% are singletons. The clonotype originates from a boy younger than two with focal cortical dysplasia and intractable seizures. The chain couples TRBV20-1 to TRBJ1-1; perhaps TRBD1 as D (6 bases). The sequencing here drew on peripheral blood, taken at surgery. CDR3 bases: TGCAGTGCTAGTCACAGGGCTGACACTGAAGCTTTCTTT. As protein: CSASHRADTEAFF.